The 27 T cell receptor beta chains below were found in one sample sequenced in a study of OX40 agonist ivuxolimab in advanced cancers. TCRdb's table, derived via immunoSEQ multiplex PCR, lists solely in-frame clones and lacks some. The repertoire consists of 20,000 to 25,000 clones, with around 83% occurring once and the leading ten covering roughly a quarter. Specimen: CD4+ or CD8+ T cells sorted from blood, collected in a trial of the OX40 agonist ivuxolimab. The origin of the receptors is an adult with an advanced solid tumor such as melanoma, head and neck, liver or kidney cancer.

The chain employs TRBV29-1 and TRBJ2-7, with D tentatively TRBD2 (6 bases). The CDR3 runs 16 residues. The V gene's germline CDR1 is SQVTM and CDR2 ANQGSEA. The V gene lost 1 base and the J gene lost 0 bases, with 16 bases spanning the gap. The CDR3 DNA is TGCAGCGTTGAAGGGGTCGCGGACGGGAGCTCCTACGAGCAGTACTTC. It codes for CSVEGVADGSSYEQYF.

V usage is TRBV28 and J usage is TRBJ1-1; a possible D gene is TRBD1 (5 bases). The CDR3 covers 16 residues. With 0 bases removed from V and 0 bases from J, the gap between germline ends came to 11 bases. Germline lookup yields CDR1 MDHEN and CDR2 SYDVKM. The CDR3 sequence: CASSLWSGTLNTEAFF. CDR3 nucleotide sequence: TGTGCCAGCAGTTTATGGAGTGGGACTTTGAACACTGAAGCTTTCTTT.

This chain joins TRBV11-2 and TRBJ2-1; D gene unclear. The CDR3 is 12 residues long. Germline values: CDR1 SGHAT, CDR2 FQNNGV. V lost 1 base, J lost 6 bases, and 4 bases lay in between. CDR3 in DNA: TGTGCCAGCAGCTTAGGGGTCAATGAGCAGTTCTTC. Translating it yields CASSLGVNEQFF.

The rearrangement joins TRBV11-2 to TRBJ2-7; D is perhaps TRBD2 (5 bases). This CDR3 is 15 amino acids long. V was shortened by 1 base and J by 2 bases, with 12 bases between the two germline ends. The germline gives CDR1 SGHAT, CDR2 FQNNGV. CDR3 protein: CASSLGGYSTYEQYF. CDR3 bases: TGTGCCAGCAGCTTAGGAGGGTACTCGACCTACGAGCAGTACTTC.

This clone was seen a handful of times. The V and J genes are TRBV7-9 and TRBJ1-1; no clear D. Between the trimmed V and J ends, which lost 4 bases and 1 base, there was a span of 10 bases. CDR1 is SEHNR, CDR2 FQNEAQ, per germline (reference sequence). The CDR3 is 14 residues long. CDR3 in amino acids: CASSSVVSNTEAFF. CDR3 DNA: TGTGCCAGCAGCTCAGTAGTTTCGAACACTGAAGCTTTCTTT.

The chain joins TRBV28 to TRBJ2-3; TRBD2 matches at 8 bases. The germline CDR1 and CDR2 sequences are MDHEN and SYDVKM. The CDR3 totals 15 residues. J gave up 4 bases and V 11 bases, and 14 bases lay outside the gene matches. CDR3 nucleotide sequence: TGTGCCTTTAAACCGAGCGGGAGTGGCCCAGATACGCAGTATTTT. This encodes CAFKPSGSGPDTQYF.

CDR3 loop: CASSHLWRGYTF. DNA for the CDR3: TGTGCCAGCAGCCATTTATGGCGCGGCTACACCTTC. The rearrangement joins TRBV11-2 to TRBJ1-2; no reliable D call. CDR1 is SGHAT and CDR2 is FQNNGV in the germline V gene. CDR3 size: 12 residues. Trimming removed 5 bases from V and 8 bases from J, with 12 bases in between.

The chain combines TRBV10-2 with TRBJ2-1, with 7 bases matching TRBD1. V was clipped by 5 bases and J by 10 bases; unmatched bases: 8. This CDR3 has 13 residues. Germline lookup yields CDR1 WSHSY and CDR2 SAAADI. The CDR3 nucleotides read TGCGCCAGCAGTTTCGACAGGGCATACGAGCAGTTCTTC. This encodes CASSFDRAYEQFF.

The chain combines TRBV7-9 with TRBJ2-1; TRBD2 aligns across 11 bases. J lost 3 bases, V lost 4 bases, and 5 bases had no gene match. The germline gives CDR1 SEHNR, CDR2 FQNEAQ (reference sequence). This CDR3 spans 16 amino acids. CDR3 residues: CASSYELAGDYNEQFF. CDR3 nucleotide sequence: TGTGCCAGCAGCTACGAACTAGCGGGAGACTACAATGAGCAGTTCTTC.

The V gene is TRBV14, the J gene TRBJ2-7, with D maybe TRBD1 (6 bases). The germline V and J ends were trimmed by 3 bases and 3 bases, with 9 bases remaining between them. CDR3 length: 13 amino acids. CDR1 is SGHDN, CDR2 FVKESK, per germline. Here the CDR3 DNA reads TGTGCCAGCAGCCACGGACAGTTCTACGAGCAGTACTTC. Its protein product is CASSHGQFYEQYF. The full variable domain, completed using reference TRBV14 and TRBJ2-7, is EAGVTQFPSHSVIEKGQTVTLRCDPISGHDNLYWYRRVMGKEIKFLLHFVKESKQDESGMPNNRFLAERTGGTYSTLKVQPAELEDSGVYFCASSHGQFYEQYFGPGTRLTVT.

V gene TRBV4-1 combines with J gene TRBJ2-1; D is unclear. The CDR3 sequence is 14 residues long. With 5 bases removed from V and 1 base from J, the gap between germline ends came to 9 bases. Per the germline V gene, CDR1 is MGHRA and CDR2 is YSYEKL. The CDR3 nucleotides are TGCGCCAGCAGCGCAACAGTTTCCTACAATGAGCAGTTCTTC. Translation: CASSATVSYNEQFF.

This chain uses TRBV25-1 with TRBJ1-4; no definite D call. CDR3 length equals 17 residues. V was shortened by 1 base and J by 0 bases, with 12 bases between the two germline ends. Germline lookup yields CDR1 MGHDK and CDR2 SYGVNS. The CDR3 DNA reads TGTGCCAGCAGTGAATCTTCCGAGAGCTCAACTAATGAAAAACTGTTTTTT. Amino acids: CASSESSESSTNEKLFF. The whole variable domain, filled in from reference TRBV25-1 and TRBJ1-4, reads EADIYQTPRYLVIGTGKKITLECSQTMGHDKMYWYQQDPGMELHLIHYSYGVNSTEKGDLSSESTVSRIRTEHFPLTLESARPSHTSQYLCASSESSESSTNEKLFFGSGTQLSVL.

The gene calls are TRBV28 and TRBJ2-3; unclear D gene. Trimming pared 3 bases from V and 0 bases from J, leaving 10 bases between. There are 15 residues in the CDR3. Germline loops: CDR1 MDHEN, CDR2 SYDVKM. The CDR3 here is CASSLYYRSTDTQYF. CDR3 nucleotide sequence: TGTGCCAGCAGTTTGTACTACCGTAGCACAGATACGCAGTATTTT.

The chain combines TRBV7-6 with TRBJ2-1; tentative D call: TRBD2 (5 bases). The germline CDR1 and CDR2 sequences are SGHVS and FNYEAQ. CDR3 length equals 17 residues. Trimming left V 5 bases short and J 0 bases short, with 17 bases between. The CDR3 region is CASSTPGGWGSYNEQFF. The CDR3 DNA sequence: TGTGCCAGCAGCACCCCCGGCGGGTGGGGCTCCTACAATGAGCAGTTCTTC.

This chain connects TRBV29-1 to TRBJ2-2, with D unresolved. The CDR3 sequence is 11 residues long. Germline CDR1 and CDR2: SQVTM and ANQGSEA. Trimming left V 5 bases short and J 5 bases short, with 6 bases between. CDR3 sequence reads: CSVRVTGELFF. In nucleotides, the CDR3 is TGCAGCGTTCGGGTTACCGGGGAGCTGTTTTTT.

The chain carries TRBV5-1 and TRBJ2-7; the match to TRBD2 covers 10 bases. Germline V lookup: CDR1 SGHRS, CDR2 YFSETQ. The CDR3 runs to 14 residues. J was trimmed by 1 base and V by 4 bases; bases with no gene match: 2. CDR3 DNA: TGCGCCAGCAGCCGGACTAGCGGATCCTACGAGCAGTACTTC. This translates into CASSRTSGSYEQYF.

The V and J genes are TRBV11-3 and TRBJ2-5; possibly TRBD1 for D (7 bases). The germline V gene has CDR1 SGHNT and CDR2 YENEEA. The CDR3 runs to 15 residues. Deletions cut 2 bases from V and 5 bases from J, with 15 bases between. The CDR3 region is CASSLQGGGWETQYF. The CDR3 bases are TGTGCCAGCAGCTTACAGGGGGGCGGATGGGAGACCCAGTACTTC.

The CDR3: CASSLLGGSTDTQYF. The DNA for the CDR3 is TGTGCCAGCAGTTTGTTGGGCGGGAGCACAGATACGCAGTATTTT. The chain is built from TRBV6-4 and TRBJ2-3; TRBD2 might be the D (5 bases). Germline lookup yields CDR1 MRHNA and CDR2 SNTAGT. This CDR3 is built from 15 residues. The germline V and J ends were trimmed by 5 bases and 0 bases, with 12 bases remaining between them.

This clone appeared once. For the CDR3, the DNA is TGTGCCAGCAGTTCCCTAGGTCCTAAGTCCAATGAGCAGTTCTTC. Amino acids: CASSSLGPKSNEQFF. V is TRBV27 and J is TRBJ2-1; D ambiguous. Germline V gene lookup returns CDR1 MNHEY and CDR2 SMNVEV (reference sequence). This CDR3 has 15 amino acids. Trimming took off 4 bases at V and 6 bases at J, with 16 bases between the two ends.

V gene TRBV28 combines with J gene TRBJ2-3; D is uncertain. CDR1 is MDHEN, CDR2 SYDVKM, per germline. This CDR3 contains 15 residues. Trimming took off 3 bases at V and 2 bases at J, with 12 bases between the two ends. CDR3 in amino acids: CASSLGSHSTDTQYF. In DNA, the CDR3 is TGTGCCAGCAGTTTGGGCAGTCATTCCACAGATACGCAGTATTTT.

The chain combines TRBV5-4 with TRBJ2-1; TRBD2 aligns across 10 bases. The CDR3 runs 15 residues. CDR1 is SGHNT, CDR2 YYREEE, per germline (reference sequence). V lost 0 bases to trimming and J lost 7 bases; unmatched junction nucleotides: 4. The CDR3 DNA reads as TGTGCCAGCAGCTTGGCGGCTAGCGGGAGAAATGAGCAGTTCTTC. Protein: CASSLAASGRNEQFF.

This chain joins TRBV29-1 and TRBJ2-2; 7 bases are a match to TRBD2. Germline CDR1 reads SQVTM; CDR2 reads ANQGSEA. The J segment lost 6 bases and the V segment lost 6 bases, leaving 4 bases of the junction unmatched. The CDR3 is 12 residues long. CDR3 loop: CSVRDYPGELFF. The CDR3 region has the DNA TGCAGCGTCCGGGACTATCCCGGGGAGCTGTTTTTT.

As DNA, the CDR3 is TGCGCCAGCAGACCCCCGGGCGCGGAGACCCAGTACTTC. Its translation is CASRPPGAETQYF. The chain combines TRBV5-1 with TRBJ2-5; no firm D call. Between the trimmed V and J ends, which lost 5 bases and 5 bases, there was a span of 13 bases. Germline assignment: CDR1 SGHRS and CDR2 YFSETQ. This CDR3 contains 13 residues.

V usage is TRBV11-2 and J usage is TRBJ2-2; 11 bases agree with TRBD2. The V gene's germline CDR1 is SGHAT and CDR2 FQNNGV. The V and J ends lost 1 base and 8 bases, in that order; junction bases with no gene match: 12. This CDR3 is built from 18 residues. Here the CDR3 DNA reads TGTGCCAGCAGCTTAGGAGGTTGGCTAGCGGGAGGATCGGGGGAGCTGTTTTTT. It translates to CASSLGGWLAGGSGELFF.

V and J are TRBV15 and TRBJ1-1; TRBD1 aligns across 8 bases. After removal of 5 bases from V and 0 bases from J, the junction contained 5 bases not matched to a gene. The CDR3 is 15 residues long. The germline V gene encodes CDR1 LNHNV and CDR2 YYDKDF (reference sequence). The CDR3 DNA reads TGTGCCACCAGCTTCCGGACAGGGATGAACACTGAAGCTTTCTTT. This gives the protein CATSFRTGMNTEAFF.

The count of this clone is one. The chain links TRBV6-5 to TRBJ2-5; D gene uncertain. The CDR3 has 13 residues. Per the germline V gene, CDR1 is MNHEY and CDR2 is SVGAGI. Trimming shortened V by 0 bases and J by 4 bases, and 6 bases separated the two germline ends. The CDR3 is CASSYSGIETQYF. The CDR3 DNA reads as TGTGCCAGCAGTTACTCGGGGATAGAGACCCAGTACTTC.

In DNA, the CDR3 is TGCGCCAGCAGCCACCCAAGTAAAAGCACAGATACGCAGTATTTT. Residues: CASSHPSKSTDTQYF. The V and J genes are TRBV4-1 and TRBJ2-3; D unresolved. Between the trimmed V and J ends, which lost 3 bases and 0 bases, there was a span of 10 bases. Germline assignment: CDR1 MGHRA and CDR2 YSYEKL. The CDR3 covers 15 residues.